Below are 30 T cell receptor beta chains sequenced from a single sample in a study of blood T cell repertoires in COVID-19. Clones were read by immunoSEQ multiplex PCR, and TCRdb kept only the in-frame ones, dropping some. The sample holds about 110,000 clones, over 65% seen once. Sequenced: peripheral blood. These receptors were obtained from a woman in her thirties or forties with acute or convalescent COVID-19.

The chain joins TRBV6-1 to TRBJ2-1; D perhaps matches TRBD2 (6 bases). Trimming shortened V by 2 bases and J by 1 base, and 9 bases separated the two germline ends. This CDR3 region has 15 residues. Per the germline V gene, CDR1 is MNHNS and CDR2 is SASEGT. In DNA, the CDR3 is TGTGCCAGCAGTGAAAGCGGGTCGTCCTACAATGAGCAGTTCTTC. Translating gives CASSESGSSYNEQFF.

This clone was seen once. V is TRBV9 and J is TRBJ2-3; no reliable D call. The V gene's germline CDR1 is SGDLS and CDR2 YYNGEE. This CDR3 comprises 13 residues. V shed 2 bases and J shed 2 bases, with 6 bases lying between them. The CDR3 DNA sequence: TGTGCCAGCAGCGTCTGGGCCACAGATACGCAGTATTTT. Amino acid sequence: CASSVWATDTQYF.

The chain is built from TRBV2 and TRBJ2-4; D call uncertain. The CDR3 runs to 12 residues. From germline, CDR1 is SNHLY and CDR2 FYNNEI. Trimming stripped 5 bases from V and 5 bases from J, with 7 bases between. CDR3 loop: CASSQLENIQYF. The CDR3 coding sequence is TGTGCCAGCAGTCAACTTGAAAACATTCAGTACTTC. The entire variable domain, with the rest obtained from reference TRBV2 and TRBJ2-4, is as follows: EPEVTQTPSHQVTQMGQEVILRCVPISNHLYFYWYRQILGQKVEFLVSFYNNEISEKSEIFDDQFSVERPDGSNFTLKIRSTKLEDSAMYFCASSQLENIQYFGAGTRLSVL.

V gene TRBV6-1 combines with J gene TRBJ1-6; possible D gene TRBD1, 6 bases. This CDR3 is built from 14 residues. Trimming took 2 bases from V and 9 from J, leaving 11 bases between them. The V gene's germline CDR1 is MNHNS and CDR2 SASEGT. For the CDR3, the DNA is TGTGCCAGCAGTGAATGGGGGCCGGCTTCACCCCTCCACTTT. This sequence encodes CASSEWGPASPLHF.

The genes are TRBV18 and TRBJ1-4, with D possibly matching TRBD1 (5 bases). Per germline, CDR1 KGHSH and CDR2 LQKENI. Trimming pared 0 bases from V and 8 bases from J, leaving 13 bases between. This CDR3 is built from 15 residues. This CDR3 is CASSPPGGSREKLFF. The CDR3, as DNA: TGTGCCAGCTCACCACCGGGGGGGAGTCGAGAAAAACTGTTTTTT.

The rearrangement joins TRBV21-1 to TRBJ1-4; the table's D gene call, TRBD1, was not cross checked with the DNA. TRBV21-1 is recorded as a pseudogene. The CDR3 consists of 17 residues. The CDR3 coding sequence is TGTGCCAGCAGCACGACAGGGAGGCCAGCAACTAATGAAAAACTGTTTTTT. Translated, it gives CASSTTGRPATNEKLFF.

The chain employs TRBV30 and TRBJ2-7, with 8 bases aligning to TRBD2. Trimming removed 3 bases from V and 1 base from J; junction bases left unmatched: 8. The germline V gene encodes CDR1 GTSNPN and CDR2 SVGIG (reference sequence). The CDR3 totals 15 residues. The chain's CDR3 is CAWRISGTGSYEQYF. The CDR3, as DNA: TGTGCCTGGAGGATTAGCGGGACTGGTTCCTACGAGCAGTACTTC. Supplemented by reference TRBV30 and TRBJ2-7, the full variable domain reads SQTIHQWPATLVQPVGSPLSLECTVEGTSNPNLYWYRQAAGRGLQLLFYSVGIGQISSEVPQNLSASRPQDRQFILSSKKLLLSDSGFYLCAWRISGTGSYEQYFGPGTRLTVT.

This clone was counted once. The chain is built from TRBV7-9 and TRBJ2-3; 10 bases fit TRBD2. The CDR3 consists of 15 residues. The V and J ends lost 4 bases and 6 bases, in that order; junction bases with no gene match: 7. From germline, CDR1 is SEHNR and CDR2 FQNEAQ (reference sequence). For the CDR3, the DNA is TGTGCCAGCAGCTCAGCGGGGGGGCTGAGTGATACGCAGTATTTT. Translating it yields CASSSAGGLSDTQYF.

This chain connects TRBV4-3 to TRBJ2-2; perhaps TRBD1 as D (5 bases). Germline CDR1 reads LGHNA; CDR2 reads YSLEER. V was clipped by 2 bases and J by 4 bases, with 11 bases between them. CDR3 length equals 15 residues. CDR3 coding DNA: TGCGCCAGCAGCCAACAGGGCATTGGCACCGGGGAGCTGTTTTTT. It codes for CASSQQGIGTGELFF.

The chain links TRBV6-5 to TRBJ2-7, with 8 bases lining up with TRBD2. The CDR3 runs to 13 residues. V gave up 4 bases and J gave up 5 bases; unmatched junction bases: 4. Germline CDR1 reads MNHEY; CDR2 reads SVGAGI. The CDR3 spells CASSLSGGHEQYF. In nucleotides, the CDR3 is TGTGCCAGCAGTTTGAGCGGGGGTCACGAGCAGTACTTC.

The chain recombines TRBV6-5 with TRBJ1-5; tentative D call: TRBD1 (5 bases). CDR1 MNHEY and CDR2 SVGAGI come from the germline V gene. V dropped 5 bases and J dropped 0 bases, with 8 bases sitting between them. This CDR3 spans 14 amino acids. The CDR3 protein is CASSLDNSNQPQHF. The CDR3 coding sequence is TGTGCCAGCAGTCTGGACAATAGCAATCAGCCCCAGCATTTT.

The genes are TRBV30 and TRBJ1-5, with TRBD1 matching 9 bases. V was pared by 4 bases and J by 6 bases, with 7 bases of the junction left unmatched. The CDR3 consists of 14 residues. Germline V gene lookup returns CDR1 GTSNPN and CDR2 SVGIG (reference sequence). The CDR3 DNA reads as TGTGCCTGGATGGACAGGGGTAATAGTCAGCCCCAGCATTTT. Encoded protein: CAWMDRGNSQPQHF. Based on the CDR3 plus reference TRBV30 and TRBJ1-5, the full variable domain is SQTIHQWPATLVQPVGSPLSLECTVEGTSNPNLYWYRQAAGRGLQLLFYSVGIGQISSEVPQNLSASRPQDRQFILSSKKLLLSDSGFYLCAWMDRGNSQPQHFGDGTRLSIL.

This sequence joins TRBV3-1 (or the pseudogene TRBV3-2) and TRBJ2-5, with D perhaps TRBD2 (5 bases). V lost 4 bases, J lost 3 bases, and 6 bases lay in between. CDR3 length: 12 residues. In germline, CDR1 is LGHDT, CDR2 YNNKEL (reference sequence). The CDR3 sequence is CASSPGKETQYF. CDR3 in DNA: TGTGCCAGCAGCCCGGGAAAAGAGACCCAGTACTTC.

There are a few counts of this clone. The rearrangement links TRBV7-2 to TRBJ2-1; 8 nucleotides agree with TRBD1. Germline V CDR1 and CDR2: SGHTA, FQGNSA. The CDR3 consists of 13 residues. The ends lost 5 bases at V and 8 bases at J; junction bases unmatched: 5. In DNA form, the CDR3 reads TGTGCCAGCAGCCCCAGGGGGCTGGATGAGCAGTTCTTC. It is translated as CASSPRGLDEQFF.

This clone has just one count. The chain carries TRBV5-4 and TRBJ1-3, with TRBD1 matching 8 bases. Unmatched junction bases numbered 7, after V lost 0 bases and J lost 2 bases. The CDR3 has 17 residues. Germline V gene sequence: CDR1 SGHNT, CDR2 YYREEE (reference sequence). The CDR3 loop is CASSLGGDRGTGNTIYF. The CDR3 DNA sequence: TGTGCCAGCAGCTTGGGTGGTGACAGGGGCACTGGAAACACCATATATTTT.

This rearrangement joins TRBV2 to TRBJ2-7, with D possibly being TRBD1 (5 bases). V was pared by 8 bases and J by 2 bases, with 10 bases between. CDR1 and CDR2 from the germline V gene are SNHLY and FYNNEI. CDR3 length equals 12 residues. The chain's CDR3 is CASRGATYEQYF. As DNA, the CDR3 is TGTGCCAGCCGTGGGGCAACCTACGAGCAGTACTTC.

There are a few counts of this clone. The chain uses TRBV7-2 and TRBJ1-3, with D unresolved. The V gene's germline CDR1 is SGHTA and CDR2 FQGNSA. The CDR3 contains 15 residues. V gave up 5 bases and J gave up 0 bases, with 11 bases separating them. The CDR3 nucleotides read TGTGCCAGCAGCCGCGAGGGTTTCTCTGGAAACACCATATATTTT. This sequence encodes CASSREGFSGNTIYF.

The chain carries TRBV2 and TRBJ2-5, with 8 bases matching TRBD2. This CDR3 is built from 16 residues. Germline CDR1 and CDR2: SNHLY and FYNNEI. J gave up 4 bases and V 3 bases, and 10 bases lay outside the gene matches. The DNA for the CDR3 is TGTGCCAGCAGTGACTCCCCCGGGACTAGGGGAGAGACCCAGTACTTC. Translation: CASSDSPGTRGETQYF.

The chain has TRBV12-5 and TRBJ2-5; TRBD2 might be the D (6 bases). The germline V and J ends were trimmed by 1 base and 2 bases, with 8 bases remaining between them. Germline CDR1 and CDR2: LGHNT and FRNRAP. The CDR3 consists of 14 residues. CDR3 bases: TGTGCTAGTGGTTTGGAGGGAGGACAAGAGACCCAGTACTTC. Encoded protein: CASGLEGGQETQYF.

The chain joins TRBV4-1 to TRBJ2-5; D might be TRBD2 (5 bases). The V end lost 0 bases, the J end lost 2 bases, and 10 bases lay between the germline ends. Germline V gene data show CDR1 as MGHRA and CDR2 as YSYEKL. CDR3 length: 15 residues. The CDR3: CASSQDRLRQETQYF. The DNA of the CDR3 is TGCGCCAGCAGCCAAGATCGACTACGGCAAGAGACCCAGTACTTC.

For the CDR3, the DNA is TGTGCCAGCAGCCTGACCGGGACTGTGGGCTACAATGAGCAGTTCTTC. Its protein product is CASSLTGTVGYNEQFF. This chain uses TRBV7-6 with TRBJ2-1, with a tentative D call TRBD2 (6 bases). V lost 5 bases to trimming and J lost 3 bases, with 17 bases between them. CDR3 size: 16 residues. Germline values: CDR1 SGHVS, CDR2 FNYEAQ.

The chain is built from TRBV27 and TRBJ2-7; TRBD1 might be the D (7 bases). V was clipped by 6 bases and J by 4 bases, with 19 bases between them. CDR1 MNHEY and CDR2 SMNVEV come from the germline V gene (reference sequence). This CDR3 has 15 residues. The CDR3 region has the DNA TGTGCCAGCAGCTTCAGGGGGGCGGTGTGGTACGAGCAGTACTTC. This codes for CASSFRGAVWYEQYF.

DNA for the CDR3: TGTGCCAGCAGTCCAAACCCCGGACAGGGCGCAGGGGAAGCTTTCTTT. Amino acids: CASSPNPGQGAGEAFF. The chain has TRBV28 and TRBJ1-1, with 8 bases matching TRBD1. CDR3 size: 16 residues. The trim removed 5 bases at V and 8 bases at J, leaving 16 bases unmatched. CDR1 and CDR2 from the germline V gene are MDHEN and SYDVKM.

The chain combines TRBV5-5 with TRBJ2-3, with a tentative D call TRBD2 (6 bases). Between the trimmed V and J ends, which lost 7 bases and 1 base, there was a span of 7 bases. Germline loops: CDR1 SGHKS, CDR2 YYEKEE (reference sequence). The CDR3 consists of 12 residues. In DNA, the CDR3 is TGTGCCAGCGCTAGCGGCACAGATACGCAGTATTTT. It translates to CASASGTDTQYF. Filled out from reference TRBV5-5 and TRBJ2-3, the complete variable domain reads DAGVTQSPTHLIKTRGQQVTLRCSPISGHKSVSWYQQVLGQGPQFIFQYYEKEERGRGNFPDRFSARQFPNYSSELNVNALLLGDSALYLCASASGTDTQYFGPGTRLTVL.

A few counts support this clone. V gene TRBV6-1 combines with J gene TRBJ2-7; 10 bases align to TRBD2. This CDR3 has 16 residues. The germline gives CDR1 MNHNS, CDR2 SASEGT. Trimming took 3 bases from V and 2 from J; bases not matched to a gene: 7. The CDR3 reads CASSDLAGGAPYEQYF. The CDR3 region has the DNA TGTGCCAGCAGTGACTTAGCGGGGGGCGCGCCCTACGAGCAGTACTTC.

This clone appeared once. The rearrangement joins TRBV6-4 to TRBJ2-3; 7 bases agree with TRBD2. The germline V gene encodes CDR1 MRHNA and CDR2 SNTAGT. CDR3 length: 15 residues. V trimming: 3 bases; J trimming: 6 bases; junction bases outside the gene matches: 9. The CDR3 region is CASSEGLTTADTQYF. In DNA, the CDR3 is TGTGCCAGCAGTGAGGGACTAACGACCGCGGATACGCAGTATTTT.

The J gene is TRBJ2-7, the V gene TRBV25-1; TRBD1 agrees at 12 bases. The CDR3 spans 17 residues. Germline V gene data show CDR1 as MGHDK and CDR2 as SYGVNS. Trimming at V came to 1 base and at J to 5 bases, leaving 9 bases not matched to a gene. CDR3 residues: CASSESGTGGRSNEQYF. In DNA form, the CDR3 reads TGTGCCAGCAGTGAATCCGGGACAGGGGGCAGGAGTAACGAGCAGTACTTC.

This chain joins TRBV19 and TRBJ2-5; 9 positions agree with TRBD1. Germline V gene sequence: CDR1 LNHDA, CDR2 SQIVND (reference sequence). The CDR3 extends over 14 amino acids. The V segment lost 6 bases and the J segment 6 bases; nucleotides outside the gene matches: 8. CDR3: CASRSTGGGKTQYF. The CDR3 DNA reads as TGTGCCAGTAGATCAACAGGGGGCGGAAAGACCCAGTACTTC.

Many counts were recorded for this clone. The chain joins TRBV5-5 to TRBJ1-2, with 8 nucleotides matching TRBD1. The trim removed 4 bases at V and 3 bases at J, leaving 8 bases unmatched. From germline, CDR1 is SGHKS and CDR2 YYEKEE (reference sequence). The CDR3 covers 15 residues. The CDR3 reads CASSTPGGRDYGYTF. CDR3 nucleotide sequence: TGTGCCAGCAGCACCCCAGGGGGCCGGGACTATGGCTACACCTTC.

A single count supports this clone. The chain joins TRBV30 to TRBJ1-1, with D perhaps matching TRBD1 (6 bases). Germline V lookup: CDR1 GTSNPN, CDR2 SVGIG (reference sequence). The V end lost 7 bases, the J end lost 10 bases, and 13 bases lay between the germline ends. This CDR3 has 10 amino acids. The CDR3 region is CALQGRGAFF. In nucleotides, the CDR3 is TGTGCCTTACAGGGTCGTGGAGCTTTCTTT. Looking up the rest from reference TRBV30 and TRBJ1-1 gives the full variable domain: SQTIHQWPATLVQPVGSPLSLECTVEGTSNPNLYWYRQAAGRGLQLLFYSVGIGQISSEVPQNLSASRPQDRQFILSSKKLLLSDSGFYLCALQGRGAFFGQGTRLTVV.